The following is a T cell receptor beta chain sequence with its context. The antigen remains undetermined. The data originate from a study of cytomegalovirus exposure and HLA in healthy donors. Whole-study findings and limits: In a later analysis, common viral pathogens appeared linked to several of the most significant clusters.

The PCR contained 60 Vbeta and 13 Jbeta primers. Generated by immunoSEQ multiplex PCR, the TCRdb table keeps only in-frame clones and is missing some. The data hold some 100,000 clones, with approximately 84% observed a single time. Germline-derived CDR1 and CDR2 are LNHDA and SQIVND (reference sequence). The V gene lost 3 bases and the J gene lost 7 bases, with 13 bases spanning the gap. The CDR3 consists of 13 residues. The J gene is TRBJ2-7, the V gene TRBV19; a weak D match, TRBD1 (5 bases). This TCR came from a man between 18 and 35 years old in good health and CMV-seronegative. The sample comprised PBMCs. CDR3 coding DNA: TGTGCCAGTAGTATCTGGCAGGGCAGGGAGCAGTACTTC. Amino acids: CASSIWQGREQYF.